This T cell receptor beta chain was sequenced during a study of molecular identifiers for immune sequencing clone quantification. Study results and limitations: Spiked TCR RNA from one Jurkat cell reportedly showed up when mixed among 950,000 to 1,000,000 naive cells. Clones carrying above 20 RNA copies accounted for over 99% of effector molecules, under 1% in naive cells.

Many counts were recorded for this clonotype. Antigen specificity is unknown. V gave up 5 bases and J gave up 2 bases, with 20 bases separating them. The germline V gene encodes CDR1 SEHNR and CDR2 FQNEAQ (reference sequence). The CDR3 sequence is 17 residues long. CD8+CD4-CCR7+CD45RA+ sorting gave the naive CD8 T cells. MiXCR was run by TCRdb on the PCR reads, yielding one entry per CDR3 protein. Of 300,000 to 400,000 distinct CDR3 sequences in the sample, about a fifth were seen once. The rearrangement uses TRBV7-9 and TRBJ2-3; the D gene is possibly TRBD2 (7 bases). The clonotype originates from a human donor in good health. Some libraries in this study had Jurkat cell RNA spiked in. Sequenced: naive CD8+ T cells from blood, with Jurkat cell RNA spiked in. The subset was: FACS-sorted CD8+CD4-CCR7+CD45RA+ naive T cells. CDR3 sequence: CASSPRGAAGATDTQYF. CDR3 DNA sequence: TGTGCCAGCAGCCCCCGGGGGGCGGCGGGAGCCACAGATACGCAGTATTTT.